The source of this T cell receptor beta chain is a study of CD8 T cells in ankylosing spondylitis. Notes on the study in general: Seemingly characteristic of ankylosing spondylitis blood was a TCR beta motif consisting of about 8 highly homologous variants. Disease-linked clones were CD8+ and relatively rare in peripheral blood. Enrichment of disease-linked clones was reportedly significant in matched ankylosing spondylitis synovial fluid.

This clonotype was picked up many times. Its antigen is currently unknown. Germline values: CDR1 MNHEY, CDR2 SMNVEV (reference sequence). The J segment lost 0 bases and the V segment lost 3 bases, leaving 3 bases of the junction unmatched. This CDR3 has 17 residues. Making use of molecular barcodes, quantitative 5'-RACE generated TCR beta libraries. A single record per CDR3 protein comes from TCRdb applying MiXCR to the 5' RACE reads. The sample contains 150,000 or so distinct CDR3 sequences, roughly 31% of which appear only once. Sequenced material: synovial fluid, either unsorted or a sorted T cell fraction (not recorded which). The V gene is TRBV27, the J gene TRBJ2-6, with 9 nucleotides matching TRBD2. This receptor was obtained from a male donor with ankylosing spondylitis. CDR3 sequence reads: CASSFGGGASGANVLTF. CDR3 nucleotide sequence: TGTGCCAGCAGTTTTGGCGGGGGGGCCTCTGGGGCCAACGTCCTGACTTTC.